What follows describes a single T cell receptor beta chain. No cognate antigen has been identified for it. There are no base qualities to consult, and no much larger clone falls within one base. The data are from a study of blood T cell repertoires in COVID-19 (dated by TCRdb to the early 2020s). Regarding the research as a whole: The collaborator samples originated in the United States, Italy and Spain and spanned the acute and convalescent phases of COVID-19. Sample metadata almost always included a de-identified subject ID, COVID-19 status, age in years and sex. Samples were obtained from the ongoing ImmuneRACE study (first 160 participants) and from about 1,300 subjects provided by 6 global collaborators. The material from the prospective study consisted of cDNA or gDNA derived from T cells, B-cell-depleted T cells, or PBMCs. The dataset comprised deeply sampled blood TCRbeta repertoires from subjects exposed to, actively infected with, or recovered from COVID-19. The repertoires were released in a freely available public database meant as a resource for research on the immune response to SARS-CoV-2. Where available, HLA class I and class II types were taken from metadata supplied by the sample provider and were not determined by assay-based typing. Study-wide conclusions, independent of this receptor: How much clinical and demographic metadata was included differed by source and by participant, and the metadata was provided uncurated.

The immunoSEQ Assay, a bias-controlled multiplex PCR, was used to amplify TCRbeta CDR3 regions from genomic DNA. As for the authors' bioinformatics: Nucleated cell counts per sample were estimated from amplification of reference gene primers within the assay. To quantify the absolute abundance of each unique TCRbeta CDR3 rearrangement, sequence reads were collapsed and filtered. For each sample, productive Simpson clonality was calculated as the square root of Simpson's diversity index across productive rearrangements. Imported from immuneACCESS, the table was reduced by TCRdb to in-frame sequences with V and J called. These copies leave out some clones; in studies compared against another copy, an unresolved V gene accounts for under half, and the cause of the remainder is not known. That table is the source of V, J and clone size, and D and trimming were worked out from the DNA. The sample table shows 200,000 to 250,000 clones, and around 90% are seen once. Approximately 12% of the sample is in the top ten clones.

Samples from volunteer blood donors who had recovered from COVID-19 were contributed by a second Seattle source. The collaborating institutions used their own protocols to collect whole blood in K2EDTA tubes. Collaborator samples were shipped for TCRbeta analysis as frozen whole blood, isolated PBMCs, or DNA extracted from either sample type. The CDR3 contains 14 residues, cysteine and phenylalanine counted. Kept here is only the CDR3 DNA, which spans 42 bases and is read in frame from base 1. As encoded in the germline V gene (reference sequence), CDR1 is DFQATT while CDR2 is SNEGSKA. V sheds 3 bases and J sheds 4 bases, leaving 13 bases between their ends.

This receptor was taken from a woman aged 18-29 years who had recovered from COVID-19. The sequenced sample was peripheral blood. The V gene is TRBV20-1 and the J gene is TRBJ2-1; a tentative D call is TRBD2 (6 bases match). The bases read TGCAGTGCTAGTCGAGGGGAGGTTTACAATGAGCAGTTCTTC. This translates into CSASRGEVYNEQFF.